This T cell receptor (beta chain) was sequenced in a study of T-cell memory formation after mild COVID-19. Regarding the study as a whole: For contracting clones, CD4+ ones sat mainly in CM and EM, CD8+ in EMRA. CD4/CD8 balance held among clones contracting day 15 to 85, and later expanders leaned CD4+.

A single record per CDR3 protein comes from TCRdb applying MiXCR to the 5' RACE reads. The sample gives fewer than 250,000 distinct CDR3 sequences, under 30% of which show up once; about an eighth is in the top ten. Only a few counts were recorded for this clonotype. Its target is not known. CDR1 and CDR2 (germline): SGHRS, YFSETQ. After removal of 3 bases from V and 0 bases from J, the junction contained 7 bases not matched to a gene. This CDR3 region has 16 residues. Sequencing used PBMCs or a T cell subset sorted from them (not recorded which). The source is an adult woman who had mild COVID-19 (a few samples of this study predate the infection). Cell type and time point are not known. The chain recombines TRBV5-1 with TRBJ1-1, with 8 nucleotides matching TRBD1. CDR3: CASSYRQGWMNTEAFF. For the CDR3, the DNA is TGCGCCAGCAGCTACAGACAGGGGTGGATGAACACTGAAGCTTTCTTT.